This is a list of T cell receptor beta chains from one sample in a study of T cell responses to AZD1222 COVID-19 vaccine. The protocol was immunoSEQ multiplex PCR, while the TCRdb copy is restricted to in-frame clones and leaves out a portion. Found here are about 150,000 clones, about 90% of them singletons; the top ten hold about 5.9%. Here the sequenced sample was peripheral blood, taken 28 days after the second AZD1222 dose. These TCRs come from an adult who received the AZD1222 COVID-19 vaccine. Each CDR3 is given with its conserved first and last residue. A D gene is named only where the DNA matches it firmly. Clone size is given for some rows only: seen once, a few or many times, or a class if the clone is expanded.

J gene,V gene,D gene,CDR3 length,clone size,CDR3 protein,CDR3 DNA
TRBJ2-7,TRBV18,TRBD1,15,NA,CASSGPGQGSYEQYF,TGTGCCAGCTCAGGACCGGGACAGGGCTCCTACGAGCAGTACTTC
TRBJ2-1,TRBV9,TRBD1,15,NA,CASSVTGTGSNEQFF,TGTGCCAGCAGCGTGACCGGGACAGGGTCCAATGAGCAGTTCTTC
TRBJ1-3,TRBV10-2,TRBD1,14,NA,CASSWDSSGNTIYF,TGCGCCAGCAGTTGGGACAGCTCTGGAAACACCATATATTTT
TRBJ2-7,TRBV6-5,NA,14,NA,CASRRAGRTYEQYF,TGTGCCAGCAGGCGCGCGGGCAGAACCTACGAGCAGTACTTC
TRBJ2-3,TRBV10-3,NA,12,NA,CAIGLTLDTQYF,TGTGCCATCGGTTTAACACTAGATACGCAGTATTTT
TRBJ1-2,TRBV20-1,NA,8,NA,CSDRGYTF,TGCAGTGATCGCGGCTACACCTTC
TRBJ1-3,TRBV6-5,NA,15,NA,CASSYGQNSGNTIYF,TGTGCCAGCAGTTACGGGCAGAACTCTGGAAACACCATATATTTT
TRBJ1-6,TRBV2,NA,13,NA,CAIGGRGNSPLHF,TGTGCCATAGGGGGAAGGGGAAATTCACCCCTCCACTTT
TRBJ2-7,TRBV28,NA,13,NA,CASSGDNPYEQYF,TGTGCCAGCAGTGGGGACAATCCCTACGAGCAGTACTTC
TRBJ2-7,TRBV6-5,TRBD1,15,NA,CASSSGTGKRYEQYF,TGTGCCAGCAGTTCTGGGACAGGAAAACGCTACGAGCAGTACTTC
TRBJ2-5,TRBV11-2,NA,12,NA,CASSNPPETQYF,TGTGCCAGCAGCAACCCCCCGGAGACCCAGTACTTC
TRBJ1-4,TRBV9,NA,14,NA,CASSTAATNEKLFF,TGTGCCAGCAGCACCGCCGCAACTAATGAAAAACTGTTTTTT
TRBJ2-7,TRBV5-1,NA,12,NA,CASSATGREQYF,TGCGCCAGCAGCGCTACAGGGAGGGAGCAGTACTTC
TRBJ1-6,TRBV28,TRBD1,15,NA,CASSFSQGAGSPLHF,TGTGCCAGCAGTTTTTCACAGGGGGCCGGTTCACCCCTCCACTTT
TRBJ2-1,TRBV6-5,TRBD2,12,NA,CASRGGNHEQFF,TGTGCCAGCCGGGGGGGCAACCATGAGCAGTTCTTC
TRBJ1-2,TRBV28,TRBD1,15,NA,CASSLSGQGTYGYTF,TGTGCCAGCAGTTTATCCGGACAGGGGACCTATGGCTACACCTTC
TRBJ2-1,TRBV9,NA,17,NA,CASSVGQYRNSYNEQFF,TGTGCCAGCAGCGTAGGACAGTACAGAAACTCCTACAATGAGCAGTTCTTC
TRBJ2-7,TRBV19,TRBD1,14,NA,CASRRTWDSYEQYF,TGTGCCAGTAGAAGGACCTGGGACAGCTACGAGCAGTACTTC
TRBJ2-1,TRBV5-5,TRBD2,15,once,CASSPGLAFINEQFF,TGTGCCAGCAGCCCGGGACTAGCATTCATTAATGAGCAGTTCTTC
TRBJ2-3,TRBV30,NA,13,NA,CAWVMRGTDTQYF,TGTGCCTGGGTCATGCGGGGCACAGATACGCAGTATTTT
TRBJ2-1,TRBV7-7,TRBD2,15,NA,CASSPFGGSYDEQFF,TGTGCCAGCAGCCCTTTCGGCGGGAGTTACGATGAGCAGTTCTTC
TRBJ1-2,TRBV24-1,NA,13,NA,CATSDRGRNGYTF,TGTGCCACCAGTGACCGTGGACGGAATGGCTACACCTTC
TRBJ1-5,TRBV7-2,TRBD1,16,NA,CASSPQGQGTISPQHF,TGTGCCAGCAGCCCTCAAGGACAGGGGACGATCTCGCCCCAGCATTTT
TRBJ2-1,TRBV10-3,NA,15,NA,CAISADRISYNEQFF,TGTGCCATCAGCGCCGACAGGATCTCCTACAATGAGCAGTTCTTC
TRBJ1-1,TRBV6-2/TRBV6-3,TRBD1,13,NA,CASSYPGTAATFF,TGTGCCAGCAGTTACCCGGGGACAGCGGCAACTTTCTTT
TRBJ2-3,TRBV7-2,NA,15,NA,CASSSQGLKTDTQYF,TGTGCCAGCAGTTCCCAGGGGCTCAAGACAGATACGCAGTATTTT
TRBJ2-7,TRBV19,NA,14,NA,CASSVGLVGYEQYF,TGTGCCAGTAGCGTAGGCTTAGTAGGTTACGAGCAGTACTTC
TRBJ2-2,TRBV15,TRBD2,14,NA,CATSRDSGGGELFF,TGTGCCACCAGCAGAGATTCGGGGGGCGGGGAGCTGTTTTTT
TRBJ1-6,TRBV28,TRBD1,15,NA,CASRRGDRGNSPLHF,TGTGCCAGCAGGCGAGGGGACAGGGGGAATTCACCCCTCCACTTT
TRBJ1-1,TRBV19,NA,18,NA,CASSTDESLIRAGTEAFF,TGTGCCAGTAGTACCGACGAAAGCCTGATCAGGGCGGGCACTGAAGCTTTCTTT
TRBJ2-1,TRBV7-3,NA,15,NA,CASSRTASSYNEQFF,TGTGCCAGCAGCAGAACTGCAAGCTCCTACAATGAGCAGTTCTTC
TRBJ2-2,TRBV18,TRBD1,15,NA,CASSSGTVNTGELFF,TGTGCCAGCTCGTCCGGGACAGTGAACACCGGGGAGCTGTTTTTT
TRBJ2-7,TRBV4-1,TRBD1,17,NA,CASSHETAGTGTYEQYF,TGCGCCAGCAGCCATGAAACTGCCGGGACAGGGACCTACGAGCAGTACTTC
TRBJ1-5,TRBV4-3,NA,13,NA,CASSQGLNQPQHF,TGCGCCAGCAGCCAGGGGTTGAATCAGCCCCAGCATTTT
TRBJ1-6,TRBV5-1,NA,16,NA,CASSLVWGADNSPLHF,TGCGCCAGCAGCTTGGTATGGGGGGCGGATAATTCACCCCTCCACTTT
TRBJ2-7,TRBV5-4,NA,14,few,CASSSLDTRYEQYF,TGTGCCAGCAGCTCCTTGGACACCCGCTACGAGCAGTACTTC
TRBJ1-6,TRBV5-6,NA,17,NA,CASSLEGGGASNSPLHF,TGTGCCAGCAGCTTGGAAGGCGGTGGGGCGAGTAATTCACCCCTCCACTTT
TRBJ1-2,TRBV27,NA,14,NA,CASSLWSGDSGYTF,TGTGCCAGCAGTTTATGGTCCGGGGATTCCGGCTACACCTTC
TRBJ1-5,TRBV21-1,NA,18,NA,CASSIGRRSLDPFQPQHF,TGTGCCAGCAGCATTGGACGACGGAGTTTAGACCCATTCCAGCCCCAGCATTTT